These 8 T cell receptor beta chains originate from one sample sequenced in a study of Ad26.COV2.S vaccination and SARS-CoV-2 variants. Treatment indicated: roughly 19 received Ad26.COV2.S at low or high dose, single or two shots; several received placebo; per-sample allocation not given. After the first vaccine or placebo injection, samples were drawn on day 63. Clones were sequenced by immunoSEQ multiplex PCR, and TCRdb holds only the in-frame ones, with some missing. The profile shows over 400,000 clones, around 92% of them singletons. Specimen: peripheral blood, collected in a trial of Ad26.COV2.S vaccine versus placebo. The source of these receptors is a person aged 18 to 65 who received the Ad26.COV2.S COVID-19 vaccine or a placebo.

The CDR3 is CATSRRAGMMNTEAFF. Written as DNA, the CDR3 is TGTGCCACCAGCAGACGCGCAGGGATGATGAACACTGAAGCTTTCTTT. V usage is TRBV15 and J usage is TRBJ1-1; tentatively, D is TRBD1 (5 bases). This CDR3 has 16 residues. CDR1 and CDR2 from the germline V gene are LNHNV and YYDKDF (reference sequence). Between the trimmed V and J ends, which lost 2 bases and 0 bases, there was a span of 13 bases.

V gene TRBV12-3 or TRBV12-4 combines with J gene TRBJ1-2; no definite D call. Trimming left V 4 bases short and J 0 bases short, with 6 bases between. This CDR3 is 13 amino acids long. The CDR3 DNA sequence: TGTGCCAGCAGTTCCTATCCTAACTATGGCTACACCTTC. Protein: CASSSYPNYGYTF.

The chain combines TRBV10-2 with TRBJ1-3, with TRBD1 matching 7 bases. V gave up 8 bases and J gave up 0 bases; unmatched junction bases: 10. CDR1 is WSHSY, CDR2 SAAADI, per germline. The CDR3 covers 16 residues. The CDR3 DNA reads as TGCGCCAGCTCCATCCTGACAGGGTTCTCTGGAAACACCATATATTTT. Translation gives CASSILTGFSGNTIYF.

V usage is TRBV15 and J usage is TRBJ2-7; 8 nucleotides agree with TRBD2. The germline CDR1 and CDR2 sequences are LNHNV and YYDKDF (reference sequence). V lost 2 bases and J lost 0; bases outside the gene matches: 6. The CDR3 has 16 amino acids. CDR3 region: CATSRHGTSASYEQYF. CDR3 nucleotide sequence: TGTGCCACCAGCAGACACGGGACTAGTGCCTCCTACGAGCAGTACTTC.

The V call is TRBV5-1, the J call TRBJ2-3; D not resolved. CDR1 is SGHRS and CDR2 is YFSETQ in the germline V gene. The CDR3 covers 15 residues. The ends were cut back, 3 bases at V and 3 bases at J, with 14 bases in the middle. CDR3 nucleotide sequence: TGCGCCAGCAGCTCGACTGGGCCCCGAACAGATACGCAGTATTTT. Translation gives CASSSTGPRTDTQYF.

V gene TRBV19 combines with J gene TRBJ2-7; D possibly corresponds to TRBD1 (6 bases). Trimming pared 3 bases from V and 4 bases from J, leaving 10 bases between. The CDR3 runs to 13 residues. Germline lookup yields CDR1 LNHDA and CDR2 SQIVND (reference sequence). CDR3 sequence reads: CASSITGFYEQYF. The CDR3 DNA reads as TGTGCCAGTAGTATTACAGGGTTTTACGAGCAGTACTTC.

CDR3: CASSPGVNNEQFF. DNA of the CDR3: TGTGCCAGCAGCCCCGGAGTTAACAATGAGCAGTTCTTC. The chain joins TRBV9 to TRBJ2-1; D is unresolved. Deletions cut 4 bases from V and 5 bases from J, with 10 bases between. Germline CDR1 reads SGDLS; CDR2 reads YYNGEE. CDR3 length: 13 amino acids. The full variable domain, with the rest looked up from reference TRBV9 and TRBJ2-1, is DSGVTQTPKHLITATGQRVTLRCSPRSGDLSVYWYQQSLDQGLQFLIQYYNGEERAKGNILERFSAQQFPDLHSELNLSSLELGDSALYFCASSPGVNNEQFFGPGTRLTVL.

The rearrangement uses TRBV29-1 and TRBJ2-7; maybe TRBD2 (5 bases). The germline CDR1 and CDR2 sequences are SQVTM and ANQGSEA. CDR3 size: 13 residues. V dropped 4 bases and J dropped 2 bases, with 12 bases sitting between them. The CDR3 coding sequence is TGCAGCGTTGCAGAGGGCGCGGCCTACGAGCAGTACTTC. Translating it yields CSVAEGAAYEQYF.